The next 28 T cell receptor beta chains were all read from a single sample in a study of T cell responses to AZD1222 COVID-19 vaccine. The method was immunoSEQ multiplex PCR; TCRdb's version includes in-frame clones alone and lacks a portion of them. The sample carries around 130,000 clones, over 75% recorded once. The sequenced sample was peripheral blood, obtained on day 0 of AZD1222 vaccination. These receptors originate from an adult in good health.

The rearrangement uses TRBV28 and TRBJ2-5; D gene ambiguous. This CDR3 is built from 14 residues. Trimming took 6 bases from V and 1 from J, leaving 12 bases between them. In germline, CDR1 is MDHEN, CDR2 SYDVKM. The CDR3 sequence is CASSLPPTQETQYF. The CDR3 nucleotides are TGTGCCAGCAGCCTCCCCCCCACCCAAGAGACCCAGTACTTC.

The chain couples TRBV28 to TRBJ2-7; tentatively, D is TRBD1 (5 bases). Germline values: CDR1 MDHEN, CDR2 SYDVKM. The V end lost 6 bases, the J end lost 2 bases, and 8 bases lay between the germline ends. The CDR3 extends over 12 amino acids. In nucleotides, the CDR3 is TGTGCCAGCAGCCAGGGAACCTACGAGCAGTACTTC. This codes for CASSQGTYEQYF.

The chain recombines TRBV19 with TRBJ2-7; D unclear. The ends were cut back, 2 bases at V and 5 bases at J, with 10 bases in the middle. CDR1 is LNHDA, CDR2 SQIVND, per germline (reference sequence). The CDR3 loop spans 13 amino acids. The chain's CDR3 is CASSISGPDEQYF. Here the CDR3 DNA reads TGTGCCAGTAGTATATCTGGGCCCGACGAGCAGTACTTC.

The rearrangement uses TRBV7-9 and TRBJ2-1; weak D call: TRBD1 (6 bases). Germline V gives CDR1 SEHNR, CDR2 FQNEAQ (reference sequence). Trimming cost V 5 bases and J 8 bases, with 13 bases left between them. The CDR3 contains 13 residues. The CDR3 bases are TGTGCCAGCAGCCCGGGACAAGCCGATGAGCAGTTCTTC. Its translation: CASSPGQADEQFF.

The V and J genes are TRBV6-5 and TRBJ1-2; the match to TRBD1 covers 9 bases. Trimming cost V 7 bases and J 5 bases; bases outside gene matches: 5. Germline V lookup: CDR1 MNHEY, CDR2 SVGAGI. CDR3 length equals 13 residues. The CDR3 protein is CASTPGQGYGYTF. CDR3 DNA sequence: TGTGCCAGCACCCCGGGACAGGGATATGGCTACACCTTC.

The chain combines TRBV3-1 (or the pseudogene TRBV3-2) with TRBJ1-4; no reliable D call. The germline V gene encodes CDR1 LGHDT and CDR2 YNNKEL (reference sequence). Trimming pared 5 bases from V and 2 bases from J, leaving 12 bases between. CDR3 length: 15 residues. CDR3 in amino acids: CASSLARDTNEKLFF. The CDR3 DNA follows: TGTGCCAGCAGCTTGGCTAGGGATACTAATGAAAAACTGTTTTTT.

V usage is TRBV9 and J usage is TRBJ2-1; 9 nucleotides line up with TRBD2. J lost 4 bases, V lost 2 bases, and 4 bases had no gene match. The CDR3 is made up of 15 amino acids. Germline loops: CDR1 SGDLS, CDR2 YYNGEE. For the CDR3, the DNA is TGTGCCAGCAGCGTGGCGACTAGCGGTTACAATGAGCAGTTCTTC. It encodes CASSVATSGYNEQFF.

This chain connects TRBV2 to TRBJ2-7, with D possibly called TRBD1 or TRBD2 (7 bases each). This CDR3 comprises 18 residues. Germline loops: CDR1 SNHLY, CDR2 FYNNEI. V lost 6 bases to trimming and J lost 0 bases, with 24 bases between them. The CDR3 sequence: CASRGTDWTRVDSYEQYF. The CDR3 DNA reads TGTGCCAGCAGGGGGACAGACTGGACTAGGGTAGACTCCTACGAGCAGTACTTC.

The chain is built from TRBV11-2 and TRBJ2-7; D might be TRBD1 (5 bases). Trimming stripped 3 bases from V and 4 bases from J, with 7 bases between. The germline CDR1 and CDR2 sequences are SGHAT and FQNNGV. CDR3 size: 12 residues. The CDR3 here is CASSFAGYEQYF. The CDR3 DNA follows: TGTGCCAGCAGCTTCGCAGGGTACGAGCAGTACTTC.

The table lists this clone with a count of one. V is TRBV30 and J is TRBJ1-2; perhaps TRBD1 as D (5 bases). Germline CDR1 is GTSNPN and CDR2 is SVGIG (reference sequence). The CDR3 sequence is 15 residues long. V lost 0 bases and J lost 0, with 11 bases in between. The CDR3 spells CAWSVQARSNYGYTF. Written as DNA, the CDR3 is TGTGCCTGGAGTGTACAGGCCCGCTCTAACTATGGCTACACCTTC.

This sequence joins TRBV7-9 and TRBJ2-1; perhaps TRBD1 as D (6 bases). Germline V lookup: CDR1 SEHNR, CDR2 FQNEAQ (reference sequence). Between the trimmed V and J ends, which lost 1 base and 2 bases, there was a span of 9 bases. CDR3 length: 15 residues. CDR3 sequence reads: CASSLESGAYNEQFF. The CDR3 coding sequence is TGTGCCAGCAGCTTAGAGTCAGGGGCCTACAATGAGCAGTTCTTC.

In this sample, this clone turned up once. This chain joins TRBV3-1 (or the pseudogene TRBV3-2) and TRBJ2-3, with 9 bases identical to TRBD2. CDR1 LGHDT and CDR2 YNNKEL come from the germline V gene (reference sequence). J lost 5 bases, V lost 9 bases, and 6 bases had no gene match. This CDR3 has 13 residues. The CDR3 spells CASSGGLGDTQYF. The CDR3 DNA sequence: TGTGCCAGTAGCGGGGGCCTGGGAGATACGCAGTATTTT.

The gene calls are TRBV2 and TRBJ2-5; D call uncertain. The CDR3 length is 13 residues. Germline V CDR1 and CDR2: SNHLY, FYNNEI. V lost 6 bases and J lost 4, with 12 bases in between. As DNA, the CDR3 is TGTGCCAGCAGCGAAACACAGTTAGAGACCCAGTACTTC. It codes for CASSETQLETQYF.

This chain links TRBV6-5 with TRBJ2-2, with 7 bases lining up with TRBD1. In germline, CDR1 is MNHEY, CDR2 SVGAGI. This CDR3 is built from 16 residues. Trimming removed 1 base from V and 3 bases from J; junction bases left unmatched: 5. CDR3: CASSYFQGVDTGELFF. CDR3 sequence (DNA): TGTGCCAGCAGTTACTTTCAGGGGGTAGACACCGGGGAGCTGTTTTTT.

The rearrangement links TRBV9 to TRBJ2-7; tentatively, D is TRBD1 (5 bases). V was trimmed by 0 bases and J by 2 bases, leaving 12 bases between them. The CDR3 sequence is 15 residues long. Germline V gene sequence: CDR1 SGDLS, CDR2 YYNGEE. The CDR3 region is CASSVETGRAYEQYF. In nucleotides, the CDR3 is TGTGCCAGCAGCGTAGAAACAGGAAGGGCCTACGAGCAGTACTTC. Combining the CDR3 with reference TRBV9 and TRBJ2-7 gives the whole variable domain DSGVTQTPKHLITATGQRVTLRCSPRSGDLSVYWYQQSLDQGLQFLIQYYNGEERAKGNILERFSAQQFPDLHSELNLSSLELGDSALYFCASSVETGRAYEQYFGPGTRLTVT.

V is TRBV11-2 and J is TRBJ2-5; 9 bases line up with TRBD2. The CDR3 consists of 18 residues. J lost 1 base, V lost 4 bases, and 13 bases had no gene match. Germline V lookup: CDR1 SGHAT, CDR2 FQNNGV. CDR3 region: CASSSGGWAGGLQETQYF. Written as DNA, the CDR3 is TGTGCCAGCAGCTCGGGAGGTTGGGCGGGGGGGCTCCAAGAGACCCAGTACTTC.

V gene TRBV2 combines with J gene TRBJ2-2; 9 bases agree with TRBD2. V lost 6 bases to trimming and J lost 5 bases; unmatched junction nucleotides: 7. The CDR3 is 15 amino acids. Germline V lookup: CDR1 SNHLY, CDR2 FYNNEI. For the CDR3, the DNA is TGTGCCAGCAGAGCGGCGGGGGGGCGGACCGGGGAGCTGTTTTTT. Encoded protein: CASRAAGGRTGELFF.

A word on this clone: This same CDR3 is encoded by further DNA sequences in the sample. The chain joins TRBV29-1 to TRBJ2-7; D possibly corresponds to TRBD1 (5 bases). Per germline, CDR1 SQVTM and CDR2 ANQGSEA. Deletions cut 6 bases from V and 4 bases from J, with 7 bases between. CDR3 length equals 10 residues. CDR3 nucleotides: TGCAGCGTCAGGGATTACGAGCAGTACTTC. Translation: CSVRDYEQYF.

This chain links TRBV10-3 with TRBJ2-1, with 10 bases matching TRBD2. The CDR3 is made up of 15 amino acids. Trimming removed 6 bases from V and 6 bases from J; junction bases left unmatched: 8. Germline V gene sequence: CDR1 ENHRY, CDR2 SYGVKD. CDR3 nucleotides: TGTGCCATCAGCCGTCTAGCGGGAGAGGGCAATGAGCAGTTCTTC. Encoded protein: CAISRLAGEGNEQFF.

This chain connects TRBV20-1 to TRBJ1-3, with D possibly TRBD1 on 5 matching bases. The CDR3 extends over 14 amino acids. The germline gives CDR1 DFQATT, CDR2 SNEGSKA (reference sequence). Trimming pared 3 bases from V and 0 bases from J, leaving 9 bases between. The CDR3 region is CSASQGGSGNTIYF. The CDR3 DNA reads as TGCAGTGCTAGTCAGGGAGGCTCTGGAAACACCATATATTTT.

The gene calls are TRBV5-1 and TRBJ2-7; TRBD1 aligns across 9 bases. The junction had 4 bases not matched to a gene; V was cut back by 4 bases and J by 2 bases. Germline lookup yields CDR1 SGHRS and CDR2 YFSETQ. This CDR3 comprises 14 residues. The DNA of the CDR3 is TGCGCCAGCAGCCAACGACAGGGGGCCTACGAGCAGTACTTC. It codes for CASSQRQGAYEQYF.

The sample holds one count of this clone. V is TRBV19 and J is TRBJ1-5; D not resolved. The CDR3 loop spans 12 amino acids. V gave up 9 bases and J gave up 7 bases, with 13 bases separating them. Germline loops: CDR1 LNHDA, CDR2 SQIVND (reference sequence). This CDR3 reads CASHGVGQPQHF. The CDR3 DNA sequence: TGTGCCAGCCATGGGGTTGGGCAGCCCCAGCATTTT.

This clone is a singleton in its sample. The chain uses TRBV5-1 and TRBJ2-7; D gene ambiguous. CDR3 length: 14 amino acids. Germline CDR1 SGHRS, CDR2 YFSETQ. V was cut by 0 bases and J by 0 bases, with 7 bases left in between. The CDR3 DNA reads TGCGCCAGCAGCTTGGGGTCTGCCTCCTACGAGCAGTACTTC. As protein: CASSLGSASYEQYF.

The gene calls are TRBV3-1 (or the pseudogene TRBV3-2) and TRBJ2-7; 9 bases agree with TRBD2. CDR1 and CDR2 from the germline V gene are LGHDT and YNNKEL (reference sequence). V lost 1 base to trimming and J lost 2 bases; unmatched junction nucleotides: 3. The CDR3 has 15 amino acids. The CDR3 sequence: CASSQASGNAYEQYF. In nucleotides, the CDR3 is TGTGCCAGCAGCCAAGCTAGCGGGAACGCCTACGAGCAGTACTTC.

This clone was detected only a few times. The chain employs TRBV18 and TRBJ2-1, with 7 bases identical to TRBD1. With 4 bases clipped from V and 7 bases from J, the junction kept 10 bases outside the gene matches. The CDR3 contains 15 residues. Germline lookup yields CDR1 KGHSH and CDR2 LQKENI. In nucleotides, the CDR3 is TGTGCCAGCTCACTACTCCACGGGACAGAGAATGAGCAGTTCTTC. Encoded protein: CASSLLHGTENEQFF.

The chain carries TRBV3-1 (or the pseudogene TRBV3-2) and TRBJ2-5, with D tentatively TRBD2 (6 bases). Germline CDR1 reads LGHDT; CDR2 reads YNNKEL (reference sequence). Trimming took off 3 bases at V and 5 bases at J, with 16 bases between the two ends. CDR3 length: 15 amino acids. The CDR3 reads CASSQTRSGGETQYF. CDR3 DNA sequence: TGTGCCAGCAGCCAGACGCGGTCCGGAGGGGAGACCCAGTACTTC.

This chain joins TRBV19 and TRBJ2-5; TRBD2 aligns across 12 bases. Germline trimming cut 6 bases from V and 2 bases from J; bases unmatched to any gene: 10. Germline V gene data show CDR1 as LNHDA and CDR2 as SQIVND (reference sequence). The CDR3 has 17 residues. The CDR3 is CASSPGLAGNLQETQYF. Here the CDR3 DNA reads TGTGCCAGTAGCCCTGGACTAGCGGGGAACCTTCAAGAGACCCAGTACTTC.

The genes are TRBV5-8 and TRBJ2-7; D remains ambiguous. The ends were cut back, 10 bases at V and 3 bases at J, with 2 bases in the middle. The CDR3 extends over 8 amino acids. Germline V gene sequence: CDR1 SGHTS, CDR2 YDEGEE. The CDR3 coding sequence is TGTGCCGGCTACGAGCAGTACTTC. This encodes CAGYEQYF.